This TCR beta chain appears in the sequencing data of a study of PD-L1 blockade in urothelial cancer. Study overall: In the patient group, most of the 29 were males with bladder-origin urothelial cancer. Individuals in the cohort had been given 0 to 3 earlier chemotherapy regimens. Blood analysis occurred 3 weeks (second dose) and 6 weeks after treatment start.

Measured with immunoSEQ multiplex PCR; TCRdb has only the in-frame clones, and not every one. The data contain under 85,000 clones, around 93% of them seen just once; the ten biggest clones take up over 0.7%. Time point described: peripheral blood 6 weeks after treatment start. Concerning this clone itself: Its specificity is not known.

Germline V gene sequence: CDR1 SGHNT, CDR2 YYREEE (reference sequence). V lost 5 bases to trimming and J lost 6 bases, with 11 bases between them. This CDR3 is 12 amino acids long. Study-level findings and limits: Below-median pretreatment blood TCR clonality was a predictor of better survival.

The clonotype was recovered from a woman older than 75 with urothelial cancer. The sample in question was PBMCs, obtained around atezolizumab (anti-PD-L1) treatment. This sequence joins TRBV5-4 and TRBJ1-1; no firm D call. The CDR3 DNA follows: TGTGCCAGCAGTCCCGTGGGCGCTGAAGCTTTCTTT. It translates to CASSPVGAEAFF. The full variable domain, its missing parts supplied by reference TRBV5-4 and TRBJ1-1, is ETGVTQSPTHLIKTRGQQVTLRCSSQSGHNTVSWYQQALGQGPQFIFQYYREEENGRGNFPPRFSGLQFPNYSSELNVNALELDDSALYLCASSPVGAEAFFGQGTRLTVV.